These 15 T cell receptor beta chains were all obtained from the same sample, sequenced in a study of shared clonotypes between healthy human individuals (dated by TCRdb to about 2020). The receptor library was made with the immunoSEQ multiplex PCR assay. What TCRdb holds here is the immuneACCESS table cut down to in-frame rearrangements. Part of the clones is not present; checked against another copy, under half of the missing clones reflect an unresolved V gene, and the others are unexplained. This sample holds roughly 2,500,000 clones; more than 85% were observed only once. About 0.38% of the sample is in the top ten clones. Sequencing was performed on naive CD4+ T cells from PBMCs. In light of the paper, this sample's cell subset or site label describes: CD45RA+ positively selected. All receptors derive from a man younger than 35 in good health. Some clones in this sample may be carry-over from other donors' samples.

Details on this clone: Other DNA variants within this sample encode the same CDR3. The chain recombines TRBV6-5 with TRBJ1-1; D remains unclear. The V gene's germline CDR1 is MNHEY and CDR2 SVGAGI. The germline V and J ends were trimmed by 2 bases and 3 bases, with 7 bases remaining between them. The CDR3 is made up of 13 amino acids. DNA of the CDR3: TGTGCCAGCAGTTACGAGCGAGACACTGAAGCTTTCTTT. Its protein product is CASSYERDTEAFF.

The genes are TRBV7-2 and TRBJ2-3; D ambiguous. From germline, CDR1 is SGHTA and CDR2 FQGNSA. CDR3 length equals 16 residues. Trimming took 2 bases from V and 1 from J, leaving 13 bases between them. The CDR3 DNA sequence: TGTGCCAGCAGCTTACGCGGACCACCTGGCACAGATACGCAGTATTTT. Translated: CASSLRGPPGTDTQYF.

The genes are TRBV19 and TRBJ2-3, with D tentatively TRBD2 (5 bases). CDR3 length: 15 residues. V lost 0 bases and J 5 bases, leaving 12 bases between the germline ends. Germline assignment: CDR1 LNHDA and CDR2 SQIVND (reference sequence). The DNA of the CDR3 is TGTGCCAGTAGTATAGAAGGTAGCGAAATAGATACGCAGTATTTT. It is translated as CASSIEGSEIDTQYF.

The chain carries TRBV15 and TRBJ2-1; D possibly corresponds to TRBD1 (6 bases). CDR3 length: 15 amino acids. V lost 3 bases and J lost 5, with 14 bases in between. Germline CDR1 LNHNV, CDR2 YYDKDF (reference sequence). CDR3 region: CATSRRGEGDNEQFF. CDR3 sequence (DNA): TGTGCCACCAGCAGGAGGGGCGAGGGGGACAATGAGCAGTTCTTC.

The V and J genes are TRBV5-1 and TRBJ1-1; D not resolved. This CDR3 is 14 amino acids long. V dropped 1 base and J dropped 4 bases, with 11 bases sitting between them. Germline assignment: CDR1 SGHRS and CDR2 YFSETQ. In DNA, the CDR3 is TGCGCCAGCAGCTTGAGTTCGGGGAGCACTGAAGCTTTCTTT. This codes for CASSLSSGSTEAFF.

The CDR3 region is CASSFRVRGNQPQHF. Written as DNA, the CDR3 is TGTGCCAGCAGTTTTAGGGTGAGGGGCAATCAGCCCCAGCATTTT. The V and J genes are TRBV28 and TRBJ1-5; D ambiguous. In germline, CDR1 is MDHEN, CDR2 SYDVKM. This CDR3 comprises 15 residues. V was clipped by 3 bases and J by 2 bases, with 11 bases between them.

V is TRBV11-3 and J is TRBJ2-5; D might be TRBD2 (5 bases). The assigned J gene may be wrong: the sequence end matches TRBJ2-7 better. The germline V gene has CDR1 SGHNT and CDR2 YENEEA. This CDR3 is 14 amino acids long. CDR3 nucleotide sequence: TGTGCCAGCAGCCCCCTCGGGGTAGACTACGAGCAGTACTTC. Residues: CASSPLGVDYEQYF.

This clone was seen once. This rearrangement joins TRBV7-8 to TRBJ1-2; D uncertain. The V gene lost 3 bases and the J gene lost 3 bases, with 14 bases spanning the gap. Germline CDR1 reads SGHVS; CDR2 reads FQNEAQ. The CDR3 runs 15 residues. CDR3 nucleotides: TGTGCCAGCAGCTTGTCTCACAGCACTCACTATGGCTACACCTTC. Translating it yields CASSLSHSTHYGYTF.

This clone was recorded once. The J gene is TRBJ2-1, the V gene TRBV29-1; D is ambiguous. Trimming took off 5 bases at V and 0 bases at J, with 8 bases between the two ends. This CDR3 comprises 13 residues. Germline V CDR1 and CDR2: SQVTM, ANQGSEA. CDR3 bases: TGCAGCGTTTGCCAAAGCTCCTACAATGAGCAGTTCTTC. Residues: CSVCQSSYNEQFF.

J is TRBJ2-3 and V is TRBV7-9; no clear D gene. This CDR3 has 13 residues. Germline CDR1 reads SEHNR; CDR2 reads FQNEAQ (reference sequence). Trimming removed 5 bases from V and 3 bases from J, with 9 bases in between. CDR3 loop: CASSNRGTDTQYF. The CDR3 coding sequence is TGTGCCAGCAGCAATCGAGGAACAGATACGCAGTATTTT.

This sequence joins TRBV5-1 and TRBJ2-2; D unclear. In germline, CDR1 is SGHRS, CDR2 YFSETQ. V dropped 9 bases and J dropped 8 bases, with 20 bases sitting between them. The CDR3 length is 14 residues. CDR3 coding DNA: TGCGCCACCGGAACGAAGTATGAGGCTGGGGAGCTGTTTTTT. Its protein product is CATGTKYEAGELFF. Looking up the rest from reference TRBV5-1 and TRBJ2-2 gives the full variable domain: KAGVTQTPRYLIKTRGQQVTLSCSPISGHRSVSWYQQTPGQGLQFLFEYFSETQRNKGNFPGRFSGRQFSNSRSEMNVSTLELGDSALYLCATGTKYEAGELFFGEGSRLTVL.

Here the CDR3 reads CGQQSGSNTGELFF. The CDR3 DNA follows: TGTGGCCAGCAGAGCGGGTCGAACACCGGGGAGCTGTTTTTT. This chain connects TRBV7-9 to TRBJ2-2; possibly TRBD2 for D (6 bases). The length of the CDR3 is 14 residues. Germline CDR1 is SEHNR and CDR2 is FQNEAQ (reference sequence).

The chain uses TRBV28 and TRBJ2-2; the match to TRBD2 covers 11 bases. V lost 6 bases to trimming and J lost 6 bases; unmatched junction nucleotides: 3. Germline V gene lookup returns CDR1 MDHEN and CDR2 SYDVKM. The CDR3 has 14 amino acids. The DNA for the CDR3 is TGTGCCAGCAGAATAGCGGGAGGGTCCGGGGAGCTGTTTTTT. It specifies CASRIAGGSGELFF.

J is TRBJ2-5 and V is TRBV5-1; the D gene could be TRBD1 or TRBD2 (5 bases each). Deletions cut 0 bases from V and 5 bases from J, with 14 bases between. Germline CDR1 and CDR2: SGHRS and YFSETQ. CDR3 length equals 15 residues. CDR3 amino acids: CASSLGGARTETQYF. The CDR3 region has the DNA TGCGCCAGCAGCTTGGGAGGGGCGCGAACGGAGACCCAGTACTTC.

V and J are TRBV27 and TRBJ1-4; D ambiguous. The CDR3 consists of 15 residues. The germline CDR1 and CDR2 sequences are MNHEY and SMNVEV (reference sequence). The ends were cut back, 2 bases at V and 1 base at J, with 8 bases in the middle. CDR3 residues: CASSLGDRTNEKLFF. As DNA, the CDR3 is TGTGCCAGCAGTTTAGGTGACCGAACTAATGAAAAACTGTTTTTT.